A single sample gave rise to the 4 T cell receptor beta chains below, sequenced in a study of T cell changes during pregnancy in multiple sclerosis. Here immunoSEQ multiplex PCR was the method, and the copy in TCRdb shows in-frame clones only, minus some. The repertoire holds tens of thousands of clones, with 80% to 95% as singletons. The source was peripheral blood, collected in the first trimester of pregnancy. The origin of the receptors is a female donor in good health, enrolled as a control in a pregnancy study.

The J gene is TRBJ1-2, the V gene TRBV5-1, with D uncertain. Germline V gene data show CDR1 as SGHRS and CDR2 as YFSETQ. The CDR3 has 13 amino acids. Trimming pared 0 bases from V and 4 bases from J, leaving 7 bases between. The CDR3: CASSLDGSYGYTF. The CDR3 bases are TGCGCCAGCAGCTTGGACGGGAGCTATGGCTACACCTTC.

The V gene is TRBV7-9, the J gene TRBJ1-1; D gene ambiguous. Germline V lookup: CDR1 SEHNR, CDR2 FQNEAQ (reference sequence). This CDR3 has 14 residues. V lost 0 bases and J lost 6, with 11 bases in between. CDR3 sequence (DNA): TGTGCCAGCAGCTTAGCGGCTGGGCGCCCTGAAGCTTTCTTT. Amino acid sequence: CASSLAAGRPEAFF. Full variable domain (missing parts from reference TRBV7-9 and TRBJ1-1): DTGVSQNPRHKITKRGQNVTFRCDPISEHNRLYWYRQTLGQGPEFLTYFQNEAQLEKSRLLSDRFSAERPKGSFSTLEIQRTEQGDSAMYLCASSLAAGRPEAFFGQGTRLTVV.

The chain joins TRBV10-3 to TRBJ2-1; D gene uncertain. The CDR3 totals 15 residues. Trimming removed 4 bases from V and 5 bases from J, with 15 bases in between. Germline V gives CDR1 ENHRY, CDR2 SYGVKD. CDR3 in amino acids: CAISARLLNNNEQFF. The CDR3 nucleotides read TGTGCCATCAGTGCCAGACTTCTAAATAACAATGAGCAGTTCTTC.

The J gene is TRBJ2-3, the V gene TRBV2; tentatively, D is TRBD1 (5 bases). The CDR3 consists of 17 residues. CDR1 is SNHLY and CDR2 is FYNNEI in the germline V gene. Trimming took 5 bases from V and 1 from J, leaving 19 bases between them. The CDR3 sequence: CASSPLYGGRGTDTQYF. CDR3 in DNA: TGTGCCAGCAGTCCCCTGTATGGCGGCAGGGGCACAGATACGCAGTATTTT. The full variable domain, its missing parts supplied by reference TRBV2 and TRBJ2-3, is EPEVTQTPSHQVTQMGQEVILRCVPISNHLYFYWYRQILGQKVEFLVSFYNNEISEKSEIFDDQFSVERPDGSNFTLKIRSTKLEDSAMYFCASSPLYGGRGTDTQYFGPGTRLTVL.